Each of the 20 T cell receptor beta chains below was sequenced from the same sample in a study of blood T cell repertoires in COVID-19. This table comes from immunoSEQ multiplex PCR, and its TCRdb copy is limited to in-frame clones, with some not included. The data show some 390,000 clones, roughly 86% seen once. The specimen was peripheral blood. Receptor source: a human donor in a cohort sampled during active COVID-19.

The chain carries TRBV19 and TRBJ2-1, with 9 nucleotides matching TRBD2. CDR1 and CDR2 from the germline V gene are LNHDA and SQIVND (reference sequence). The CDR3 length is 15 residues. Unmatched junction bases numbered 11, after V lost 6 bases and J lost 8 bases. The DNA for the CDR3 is TGTGCCAGTAGGTCGCTAGCGGGGATTGGGCATGAGCAGTTCTTC. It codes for CASRSLAGIGHEQFF.

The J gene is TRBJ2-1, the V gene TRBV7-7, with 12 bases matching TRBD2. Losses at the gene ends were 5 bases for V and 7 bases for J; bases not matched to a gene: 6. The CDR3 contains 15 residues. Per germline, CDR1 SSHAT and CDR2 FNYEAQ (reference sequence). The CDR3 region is CASSPQLAGGNEQFF. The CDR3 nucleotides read TGTGCCAGCAGCCCTCAACTAGCGGGAGGAAATGAGCAGTTCTTC.

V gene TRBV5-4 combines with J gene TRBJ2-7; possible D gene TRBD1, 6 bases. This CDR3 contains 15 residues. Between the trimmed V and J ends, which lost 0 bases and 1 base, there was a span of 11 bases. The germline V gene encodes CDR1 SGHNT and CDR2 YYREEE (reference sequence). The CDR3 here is CASSLGGQGSYEQYF. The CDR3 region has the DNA TGTGCCAGCAGCTTGGGAGGGCAGGGGTCCTACGAGCAGTACTTC. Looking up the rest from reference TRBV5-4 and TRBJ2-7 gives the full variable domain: ETGVTQSPTHLIKTRGQQVTLRCSSQSGHNTVSWYQQALGQGPQFIFQYYREEENGRGNFPPRFSGLQFPNYSSELNVNALELDDSALYLCASSLGGQGSYEQYFGPGTRLTVT.

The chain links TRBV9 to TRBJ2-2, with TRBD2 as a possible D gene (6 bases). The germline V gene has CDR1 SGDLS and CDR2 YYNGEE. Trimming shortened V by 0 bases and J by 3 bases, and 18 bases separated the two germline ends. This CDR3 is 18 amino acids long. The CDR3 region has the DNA TGTGCCAGCAGCGTAGAATCCCCGACTAGTGGCGACACCGGGGAGCTGTTTTTT. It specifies CASSVESPTSGDTGELFF.

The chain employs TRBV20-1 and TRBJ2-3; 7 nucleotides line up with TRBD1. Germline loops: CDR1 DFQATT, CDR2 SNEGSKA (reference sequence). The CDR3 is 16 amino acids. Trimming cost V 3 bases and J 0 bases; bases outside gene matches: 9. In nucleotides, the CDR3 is TGCAGTGCTAGTAGCCCGGGACAGATCAGCACAGATACGCAGTATTTT. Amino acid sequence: CSASSPGQISTDTQYF.

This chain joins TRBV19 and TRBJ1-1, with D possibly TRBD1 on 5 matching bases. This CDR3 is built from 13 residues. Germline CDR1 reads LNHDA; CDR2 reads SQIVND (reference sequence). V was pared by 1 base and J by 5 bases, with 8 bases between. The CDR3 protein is CASSIATETEAFF. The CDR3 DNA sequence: TGTGCCAGTAGTATAGCGACAGAAACTGAAGCTTTCTTT. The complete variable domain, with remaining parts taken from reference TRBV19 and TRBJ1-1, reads DGGITQSPKYLFRKEGQNVTLSCEQNLNHDAMYWYRQDPGQGLRLIYYSQIVNDFQKGDIAEGYSVSREKKESFPLTVTSAQKNPTAFYLCASSIATETEAFFGQGTRLTVV.

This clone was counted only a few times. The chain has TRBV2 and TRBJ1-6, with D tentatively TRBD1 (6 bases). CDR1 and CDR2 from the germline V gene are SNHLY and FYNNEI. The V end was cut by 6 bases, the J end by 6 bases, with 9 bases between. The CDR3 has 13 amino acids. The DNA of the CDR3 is TGTGCCAGCAGGGGGGCTAGTAATTCACCCCTCCACTTT. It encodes CASRGASNSPLHF.

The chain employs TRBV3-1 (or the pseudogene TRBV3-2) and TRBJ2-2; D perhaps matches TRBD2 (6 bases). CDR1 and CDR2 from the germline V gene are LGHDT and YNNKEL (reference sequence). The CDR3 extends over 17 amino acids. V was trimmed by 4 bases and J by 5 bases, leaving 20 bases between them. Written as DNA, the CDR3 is TGTGCCAGCAGCCCTCTCGAAGGGACTTTTACAACCGGGGAGCTGTTTTTT. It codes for CASSPLEGTFTTGELFF.

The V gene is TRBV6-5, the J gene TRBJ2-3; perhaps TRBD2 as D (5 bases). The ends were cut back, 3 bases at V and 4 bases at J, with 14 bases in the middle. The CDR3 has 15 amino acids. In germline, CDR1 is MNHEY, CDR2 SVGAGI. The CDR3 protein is CASSYTGFGADTQYF. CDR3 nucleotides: TGTGCCAGCAGTTATACCGGGTTCGGGGCAGATACGCAGTATTTT.

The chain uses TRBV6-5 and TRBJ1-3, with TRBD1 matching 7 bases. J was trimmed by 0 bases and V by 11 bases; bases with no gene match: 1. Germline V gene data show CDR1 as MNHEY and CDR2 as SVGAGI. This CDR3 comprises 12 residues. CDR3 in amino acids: CAGQVSGNTIYF. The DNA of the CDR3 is TGTGCCGGACAGGTCTCTGGAAACACCATATATTTT.

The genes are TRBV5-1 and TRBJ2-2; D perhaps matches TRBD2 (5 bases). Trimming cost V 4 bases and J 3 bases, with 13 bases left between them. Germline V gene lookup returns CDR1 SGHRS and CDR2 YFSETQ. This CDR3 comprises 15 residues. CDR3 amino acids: CASSTDFLDTGELFF. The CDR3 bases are TGCGCCAGCAGCACGGACTTCTTGGACACCGGGGAGCTGTTTTTT. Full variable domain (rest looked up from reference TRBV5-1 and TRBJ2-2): KAGVTQTPRYLIKTRGQQVTLSCSPISGHRSVSWYQQTPGQGLQFLFEYFSETQRNKGNFPGRFSGRQFSNSRSEMNVSTLELGDSALYLCASSTDFLDTGELFFGEGSRLTVL.

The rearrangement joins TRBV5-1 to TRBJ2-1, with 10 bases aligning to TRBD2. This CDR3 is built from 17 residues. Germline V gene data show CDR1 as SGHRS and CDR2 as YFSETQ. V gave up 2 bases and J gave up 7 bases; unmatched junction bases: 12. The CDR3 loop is CASSFDPPGLATNEQFF. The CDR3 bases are TGCGCCAGCAGCTTTGACCCTCCGGGACTAGCGACGAATGAGCAGTTCTTC.

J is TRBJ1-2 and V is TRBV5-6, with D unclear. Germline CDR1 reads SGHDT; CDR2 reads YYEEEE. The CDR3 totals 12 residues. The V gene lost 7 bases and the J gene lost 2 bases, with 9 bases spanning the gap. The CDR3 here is CASGEGNYGYTF. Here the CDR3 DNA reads TGTGCCAGCGGCGAGGGAAACTATGGCTACACCTTC.

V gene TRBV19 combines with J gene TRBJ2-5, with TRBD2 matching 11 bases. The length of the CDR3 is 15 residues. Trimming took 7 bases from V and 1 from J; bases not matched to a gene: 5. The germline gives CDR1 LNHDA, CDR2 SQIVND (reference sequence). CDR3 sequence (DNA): TGTGCCAGTACCACTAGCGGGGGACCCCAAGAGACCCAGTACTTC. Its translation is CASTTSGGPQETQYF.

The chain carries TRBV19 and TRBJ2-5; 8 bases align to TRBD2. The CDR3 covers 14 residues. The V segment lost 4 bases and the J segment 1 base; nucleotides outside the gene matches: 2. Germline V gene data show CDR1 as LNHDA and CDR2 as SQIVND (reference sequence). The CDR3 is CASSKAGGQETQYF. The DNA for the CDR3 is TGTGCCAGTAGTAAGGCGGGGGGCCAAGAGACCCAGTACTTC. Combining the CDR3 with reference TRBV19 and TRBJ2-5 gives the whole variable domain DGGITQSPKYLFRKEGQNVTLSCEQNLNHDAMYWYRQDPGQGLRLIYYSQIVNDFQKGDIAEGYSVSREKKESFPLTVTSAQKNPTAFYLCASSKAGGQETQYFGPGTRLLVL.

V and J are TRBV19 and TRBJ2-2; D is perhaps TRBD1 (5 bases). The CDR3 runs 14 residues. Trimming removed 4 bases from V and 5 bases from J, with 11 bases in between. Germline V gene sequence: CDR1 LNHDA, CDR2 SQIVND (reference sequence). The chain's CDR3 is CASSNTGLTGELFF. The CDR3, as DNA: TGTGCCAGTAGTAATACAGGTCTTACCGGGGAGCTGTTTTTT.

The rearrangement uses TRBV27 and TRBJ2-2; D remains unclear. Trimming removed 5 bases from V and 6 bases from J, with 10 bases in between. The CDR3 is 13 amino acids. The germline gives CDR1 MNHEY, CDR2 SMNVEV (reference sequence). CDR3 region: CASSEHGSGELFF. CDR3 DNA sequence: TGTGCCAGCAGTGAGCACGGGTCCGGGGAGCTGTTTTTT.

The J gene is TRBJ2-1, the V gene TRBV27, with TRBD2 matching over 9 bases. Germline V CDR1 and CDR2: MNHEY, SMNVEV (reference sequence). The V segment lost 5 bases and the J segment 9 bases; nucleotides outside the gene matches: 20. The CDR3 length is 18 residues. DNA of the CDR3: TGTGCCAGCAGTCACCAGGGGGTAGCGGGAGCCCAGGTCGGTGAGCAGTTCTTC. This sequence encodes CASSHQGVAGAQVGEQFF.

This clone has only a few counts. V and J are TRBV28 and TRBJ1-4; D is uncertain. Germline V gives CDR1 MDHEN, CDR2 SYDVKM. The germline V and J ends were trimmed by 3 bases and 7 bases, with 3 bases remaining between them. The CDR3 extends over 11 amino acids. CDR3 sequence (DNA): TGTGCCAGCAGTTTCAGTGAAAAACTGTTTTTT. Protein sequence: CASSFSEKLFF.

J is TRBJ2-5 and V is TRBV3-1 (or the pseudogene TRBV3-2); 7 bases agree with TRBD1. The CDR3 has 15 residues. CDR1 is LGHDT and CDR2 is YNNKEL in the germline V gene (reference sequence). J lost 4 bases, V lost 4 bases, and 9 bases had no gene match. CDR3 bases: TGTGCCAGCAGCCCGACAGGGACCAACCGAGAGACCCAGTACTTC. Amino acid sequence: CASSPTGTNRETQYF.